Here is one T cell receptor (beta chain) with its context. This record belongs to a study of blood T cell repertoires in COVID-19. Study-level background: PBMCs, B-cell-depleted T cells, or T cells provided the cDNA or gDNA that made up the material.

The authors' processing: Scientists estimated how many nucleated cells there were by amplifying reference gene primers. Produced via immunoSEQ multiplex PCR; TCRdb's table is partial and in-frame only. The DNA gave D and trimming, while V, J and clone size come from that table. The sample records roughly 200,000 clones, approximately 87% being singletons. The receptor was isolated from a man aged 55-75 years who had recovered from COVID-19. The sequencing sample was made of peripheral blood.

The DNA of the CDR3 is TGTGCCAGCAGCTTAGACAGGAACACTGAAGCTTTCTTT. It is translated as CASSLDRNTEAFF. J is TRBJ1-1 and V is TRBV7-2; D uncertain. Deletions cut 1 base from V and 1 base from J, with 4 bases between. The germline V gene encodes CDR1 SGHTA and CDR2 FQGNSA. CDR3 length: 13 residues. The complete variable domain, with remaining parts taken from reference TRBV7-2 and TRBJ1-1, reads GAGVSQSPSNKVTEKGKDVELRCDPISGHTALYWYRQSLGQGLEFLIYFQGNSAPDKSGLPSDRFSAERTGGSVSTLTIQRTQQEDSAVYLCASSLDRNTEAFFGQGTRLTVV.